The present T cell receptor beta chain was sequenced within a study of shared clonotypes between healthy human individuals. Naive CD4+ cells were CD45RA-selected; the remaining cells were memory. This clone has only a few counts. Its matching antigen is unknown. The assay was immunoSEQ multiplex PCR, and TCRdb's table has in-frame clones only and misses some. Here the sample spans about 700,000 clones, under 80% being singletons. Study-level points and caveats: In general, naive subsets displayed greater estimated richness than memory subsets did.

CDR1 is SEHNR, CDR2 FQNEAQ, per germline (reference sequence). CDR3 length: 15 residues. The J segment lost 6 bases and the V segment lost 4 bases, leaving 8 bases of the junction unmatched. The receptor's source is a woman aged 30 to 39 in good health. The sample comprised memory CD4+ T cells sorted from blood. Subset noted: CD45RA-negative fraction. This chain connects TRBV7-9 to TRBJ2-7; TRBD2 agrees at 11 bases. CDR3 DNA sequence: TGTGCCAGCAGCTACAATAGCGGGAGGGCCGGCGAGCAGTACTTC. It encodes CASSYNSGRAGEQYF.